This TCR beta chain stems from a study of T cell responses to AZD1222 COVID-19 vaccine. Study-wide results and limits: Most donors were white British, females outnumbered males, and clonal diversity was possibly underestimated. Mapped onto spike, vaccine-associated CD4 TCRs spanned it and were dominant at 160-218 and 743-854.

Of note for this clone: Its antigen is not identified.

Repertoires were generated with immunoSEQ multiplex PCR, while TCRdb's copy carries only in-frame clones and drops some. The repertoire consists of roughly 150,000 clones, with 75% to 90% occurring once and the leading ten covering about 8%. Deletions cut 4 bases from V and 6 bases from J, with 19 bases between. CDR3 length equals 16 residues. The germline CDR1 and CDR2 sequences are LGHDT and YNNKEL (reference sequence). The V and J genes are TRBV3-1 (or the pseudogene TRBV3-2) and TRBJ2-1; a possible D gene is TRBD1 (6 bases). Specimen: peripheral blood, collected on day 0 of AZD1222 vaccination. The receptor was isolated from an adult in good health. The CDR3: CASSPTGSPYGNEQFF. The CDR3, as DNA: TGTGCCAGCAGCCCCACAGGGTCTCCGTACGGCAATGAGCAGTTCTTC.